This T cell receptor (beta chain) was captured in a study of T cell repertoires in cytomegalovirus infection. Background on the study: Shared public TCR beta signatures pointed to both CMV infection and a matching HLA type. General study findings and limits: CMV carriers having the relevant HLA were flagged by cumulative public TCR beta family frequency. CMV-specific TCR beta clonotypes restricted by HLA-C dominated the ex vivo response.

The germline CDR1 and CDR2 sequences are WSHSY and SAAADI. The CDR3 is 15 residues long. Losses at the gene ends were 2 bases for V and 3 bases for J; bases not matched to a gene: 5. As to this clonotype: Its antigen is not known.

One entry per CDR3 protein results from TCRdb running MiXCR on the reads. Here the sample spans fewer than 900,000 distinct CDR3 sequences, about 28% being singletons. The chain combines TRBV10-2 with TRBJ2-7; the match to TRBD1 covers 9 bases. Sequenced here: cultured CD8+ T cells from PBMCs, sampled from culture after CMV antigen stimulation. This sequence was found in a human donor in good health (CMV status not recorded). Some clones in this sample may be carry-over from other donors' samples. The CDR3 nucleotides read TGCGCCAGCAGTGAGACCCGGACAGGGGTCTACGAGCAGTACTTC. It codes for CASSETRTGVYEQYF.